The clone carrying this T cell receptor (beta chain) turned up a few times. Total RNA extraction produced at least 6 micrograms (per sample) for the study. A J-beta primer mix and a sample-barcoded 5' primer were used in a second PCR of roughly 7 to 12 cycles. TCRdb re-called the 5' RACE reads through MiXCR, storing one row per CDR3 protein. The sample carries hundreds of thousands of distinct CDR3 sequences, approximately 52% recorded once. The data are from a study of blood T cells in healthy people across ages. The CDR3 has 12 amino acids. Deletions cut 6 bases from V and 1 base from J, with 5 bases between.

The source is a man aged 55-75 years in good health. This chain connects TRBV12-3 or TRBV12-4 to TRBJ2-3, with D tentatively TRBD2 (5 bases). The specimen sequenced was blood. DNA of the CDR3: TGTGCCAGCAGGCGGGGCACAGATACGCAGTATTTT. Translating it yields CASRRGTDTQYF.